Shown below are 5 T cell receptor beta chains from a single sample sequenced in a study of T cell repertoires in cytomegalovirus infection. No antigen is known for these receptors. MiXCR, run by TCRdb on the reads, gives a single entry per CDR3 protein. Among around 800,000 distinct CDR3 sequences listed, around a third were seen once. The sequencing used cultured CD8+ T cells from PBMCs, collected from culture after CMV antigen stimulation. The source of these receptors is a human donor in good health (CMV status not recorded). Some clones in this sample may be carry-over from other donors' samples.

This clonotype was recorded a few times. This sequence joins TRBV6-1 and TRBJ2-7; D is perhaps TRBD2 (6 bases). CDR1 is MNHNS, CDR2 SASEGT, per germline. Between the trimmed V and J ends, which lost 2 bases and 4 bases, there was a span of 15 bases. The CDR3 covers 15 residues. CDR3 loop: CASSESSGKRYEQYF. The CDR3 bases are TGTGCCAGCAGTGAAAGTAGCGGAAAAAGGTACGAGCAGTACTTC.

The rearrangement uses TRBV6-2 or TRBV6-3 and TRBJ1-2, with D tentatively TRBD1 (6 bases). V dropped 4 bases and J dropped 2 bases, with 14 bases sitting between them. The CDR3 is made up of 15 amino acids. Per the germline V gene, CDR1 is MNHEY and CDR2 is SVGEGT. This CDR3 reads CASSSTGRGNYGYTF. CDR3 sequence (DNA): TGTGCCAGCAGTTCTACAGGGAGGGGAAACTATGGCTACACCTTC.

The rearrangement uses TRBV7-8 and TRBJ2-7; TRBD1 might be the D (6 bases). The CDR3 spans 14 residues. Germline values: CDR1 SGHVS, CDR2 FQNEAQ. V lost 1 base and J lost 8, with 15 bases in between. The CDR3 reads CASSLGPGAPQQYV. CDR3 sequence (DNA): TGTGCCAGCAGCTTAGGGCCAGGGGCTCCCCAGCAGTACGTC.

J is TRBJ1-3 and V is TRBV10-1, with a weak D call TRBD1 (5 bases). The V end lost 2 bases, the J end lost 0 bases, and 8 bases lay between the germline ends. The CDR3 has 15 amino acids. Per the germline V gene, CDR1 is WNHNN and CDR2 is SYGVQD (reference sequence). This chain's CDR3 is CASSEDRFSGNTIYF. The CDR3 nucleotides are TGCGCCAGCAGTGAGGACAGATTCTCTGGAAACACCATATATTTT.

In its sample, this clonotype was seen a few times. This chain connects TRBV5-8 to TRBJ2-7, with 13 bases matching TRBD2. The V and J ends lost 4 bases and 2 bases, in that order; junction bases with no gene match: 6. The CDR3 contains 16 residues. Germline CDR1 SGHTS, CDR2 YDEGEE. DNA for the CDR3: TGTGCCAGCAGCCCCGGACTAGCGGGGGACCCCTACGAGCAGTACTTC. This sequence encodes CASSPGLAGDPYEQYF.